The 20 T cell receptor beta chains given below trace back to one sample, sequenced in a study of CD8+ T cells in alopecia areata. RNA was extracted and reverse transcribed into cDNA as the sequencing template. Profiled with immunoSEQ multiplex PCR; TCRdb holds only in-frame clones, not every one. The sample records 200,000 to 250,000 clones, under 60% being singletons. Documented treatment: oral pan-JAK inhibitor, 5-10 mg twice daily. This sample comprised CD4+ T cells sorted from blood, obtained at week 4, from a patient treated with tofacitinib. Receptor source: a human donor with alopecia areata.

This clone was counted only a few times. The gene calls are TRBV29-1 and TRBJ2-5; possibly TRBD1 for D (5 bases). CDR1 is SQVTM, CDR2 ANQGSEA, per germline. Deletions cut 5 bases from V and 5 bases from J, with 9 bases between. The CDR3 loop spans 11 amino acids. The CDR3, as DNA: TGCAGCGTTAGGGGTGACGAGACCCAGTACTTC. Residues: CSVRGDETQYF.

CDR3 protein: CASSLRLAGVLNTGELFF. In DNA form, the CDR3 reads TGTGCCAGCAGCTTGAGACTAGCGGGGGTCCTCAACACCGGGGAGCTGTTTTTT. J is TRBJ2-2 and V is TRBV5-6; 12 nucleotides align to TRBD2. Germline-derived CDR1 and CDR2 are SGHDT and YYEEEE. Trimming took 1 base from V and 2 from J; bases not matched to a gene: 6. CDR3 length: 18 residues. The complete variable domain, with remaining parts taken from reference TRBV5-6 and TRBJ2-2, reads DAGVTQSPTHLIKTRGQQVTLRCSPKSGHDTVSWYQQALGQGPQFIFQYYEEEERQRGNFPDRFSGHQFPNYSSELNVNALLLGDSALYLCASSLRLAGVLNTGELFFGEGSRLTVL.

Only a few counts were recorded for this clone. This chain connects TRBV7-9 to TRBJ1-1, with D uncertain. Germline V lookup: CDR1 SEHNR, CDR2 FQNEAQ (reference sequence). V shed 1 base and J shed 1 base, with 10 bases lying between them. The CDR3 contains 15 residues. The CDR3 sequence: CASSLGRGTNTEAFF. The CDR3 DNA follows: TGTGCCAGCAGCTTAGGTCGGGGAACGAACACTGAAGCTTTCTTT.

In regard to this clone: The same CDR3 arises from other DNA sequences in this sample as well. The chain is built from TRBV20-1 and TRBJ2-3; D remains unclear. The germline gives CDR1 DFQATT, CDR2 SNEGSKA (reference sequence). The CDR3 spans 11 residues. Trimming stripped 5 bases from V and 6 bases from J, with 9 bases between. The CDR3 sequence is CSARRTDTQYF. CDR3 nucleotides: TGCAGTGCTCGCCGGACCGATACGCAGTATTTT.

The chain joins TRBV19 to TRBJ2-7; D remains unclear. Germline loops: CDR1 LNHDA, CDR2 SQIVND (reference sequence). The CDR3 has 12 residues. V was cut by 5 bases and J by 2 bases, with 7 bases left in between. CDR3 sequence (DNA): TGTGCCAGTAGTGACGGACCCTACGAGCAGTACTTC. Its translation is CASSDGPYEQYF.

The CDR3 coding sequence is TGTGCCAGCAGCTTATTGACAAATACGCAGTATTTT. It is translated as CASSLLTNTQYF. This sequence joins TRBV11-2 and TRBJ2-3; D ambiguous. Germline assignment: CDR1 SGHAT and CDR2 FQNNGV. Trimming removed 2 bases at V and 7 bases at J, with 7 bases between. The CDR3 is 12 residues long.

The chain uses TRBV25-1 and TRBJ2-5; D is perhaps TRBD1 (5 bases). Germline CDR1 MGHDK, CDR2 SYGVNS. V lost 4 bases and J 5 bases, leaving 14 bases between the germline ends. The CDR3 is 14 amino acids. The CDR3 DNA follows: TGTGCCAGCAGTGCGTTAGGGGTGGGTGAGACCCAGTACTTC. Encoded protein: CASSALGVGETQYF.

The chain links TRBV27 to TRBJ2-5; 9 nucleotides agree with TRBD1. The CDR3 has 14 amino acids. Trimming at V came to 3 bases and at J to 4 bases, leaving 3 bases not matched to a gene. Germline CDR1 is MNHEY and CDR2 is SMNVEV (reference sequence). The CDR3 DNA follows: TGTGCCAGCAGTTTGGGACAGGGTCGAGAGACCCAGTACTTC. Translating it yields CASSLGQGRETQYF.

The chain employs TRBV7-9 and TRBJ1-6, with unresolved D. V lost 6 bases and J lost 6, with 18 bases in between. The CDR3 spans 16 residues. Germline CDR1 SEHNR, CDR2 FQNEAQ (reference sequence). The DNA of the CDR3 is TGTGCCAGCAGTTCCACGAATGGGCAGGTTAATTCACCCCTCCACTTT. This translates into CASSSTNGQVNSPLHF.

The chain recombines TRBV7-6 with TRBJ2-7; the match to TRBD1 covers 11 bases. CDR3 length equals 13 residues. Losses at the gene ends were 5 bases for V and 6 bases for J; bases not matched to a gene: 3. Per germline, CDR1 SGHVS and CDR2 FNYEAQ. The CDR3 protein is CASSLGTGGEQYF. The CDR3 DNA follows: TGTGCCAGCAGCCTTGGGACAGGGGGCGAGCAGTACTTC.

The J gene is TRBJ1-6, the V gene TRBV27; D is undetermined. Germline V gene sequence: CDR1 MNHEY, CDR2 SMNVEV (reference sequence). Trimming removed 5 bases from V and 7 bases from J, with 12 bases in between. This CDR3 contains 14 residues. The CDR3 nucleotides are TGTGCCAGCAGTCCCGGACGGTCAAATTCACCCCTCCACTTT. This encodes CASSPGRSNSPLHF.

This chain links TRBV29-1 with TRBJ2-3; the D is unclear. V was shortened by 4 bases and J by 3 bases, with 8 bases between the two germline ends. This CDR3 is built from 12 residues. Germline lookup yields CDR1 SQVTM and CDR2 ANQGSEA. The CDR3: CSVGTPTDTQYF. CDR3 nucleotides: TGCAGCGTTGGGACGCCGACAGATACGCAGTATTTT.

In this sample, this clone turned up many times. J is TRBJ1-2 and V is TRBV5-1; D might be TRBD1 (6 bases). Germline lookup yields CDR1 SGHRS and CDR2 YFSETQ. Trimming took 4 bases from V and 7 from J, leaving 14 bases between them. The CDR3 extends over 13 amino acids. The CDR3 protein is CASSEPGGGGYTF. CDR3 DNA sequence: TGCGCCAGCAGCGAACCAGGAGGGGGTGGCTACACCTTC. The variable domain in full, completed from reference TRBV5-1 and TRBJ1-2, reads KAGVTQTPRYLIKTRGQQVTLSCSPISGHRSVSWYQQTPGQGLQFLFEYFSETQRNKGNFPGRFSGRQFSNSRSEMNVSTLELGDSALYLCASSEPGGGGYTFGSGTRLTVV.

V gene TRBV29-1 combines with J gene TRBJ2-7; D perhaps matches TRBD2 (6 bases). V dropped 1 base and J dropped 3 bases, with 10 bases sitting between them. CDR3 length: 13 amino acids. Germline loops: CDR1 SQVTM, CDR2 ANQGSEA. The DNA of the CDR3 is TGCAGCGTTGAAGCGGGGGTGGGCTACGAGCAGTACTTC. Its protein is CSVEAGVGYEQYF.

The chain links TRBV30 to TRBJ2-5; D gene ambiguous. The CDR3 spans 11 residues. The germline V gene has CDR1 GTSNPN and CDR2 SVGIG (reference sequence). Trimming cost V 1 base and J 2 bases, with 2 bases left between them. The CDR3 DNA reads as TGTGCCTGGAGTGAACAAGAGACCCAGTACTTC. Its protein is CAWSEQETQYF.

A few counts support this clone. The rearrangement joins TRBV18 to TRBJ2-7; D gene ambiguous. The CDR3 is made up of 12 amino acids. CDR1 is KGHSH and CDR2 is LQKENI in the germline V gene. The germline V and J ends were trimmed by 2 bases and 4 bases, with 6 bases remaining between them. The CDR3 DNA reads TGTGCCAGCTCACCAGATCGGTACGAGCAGTACTTC. Encoded protein: CASSPDRYEQYF.

The CDR3 loop reads CASSAWDKYSNQPQHF. DNA for the CDR3: TGTGCCAGCAGCGCTTGGGACAAATATAGCAATCAGCCCCAGCATTTT. This chain joins TRBV5-6 and TRBJ1-5; D is possibly TRBD1 (6 bases). V lost 4 bases to trimming and J lost 0 bases, with 14 bases between them. The germline V gene has CDR1 SGHDT and CDR2 YYEEEE. This CDR3 comprises 16 residues. Together with reference TRBV5-6 and TRBJ1-5, the CDR3 gives the full variable domain: DAGVTQSPTHLIKTRGQQVTLRCSPKSGHDTVSWYQQALGQGPQFIFQYYEEEERQRGNFPDRFSGHQFPNYSSELNVNALLLGDSALYLCASSAWDKYSNQPQHFGDGTRLSIL.

This clone was detected only a few times. The V and J genes are TRBV29-1 and TRBJ2-6; D gene ambiguous. Trimming removed 7 bases at V and 0 bases at J, with 10 bases between. The CDR3 length is 14 residues. CDR1 and CDR2 (germline): SQVTM, ANQGSEA. The CDR3 sequence is CSARQNSGANVLTF. CDR3 DNA: TGCAGCGCCCGCCAGAACTCTGGGGCCAACGTCCTGACTTTC.

The gene calls are TRBV2 and TRBJ2-7, with TRBD1 as a possible D gene (7 bases). The V and J ends lost 3 bases and 2 bases respectively, with 14 bases between them. Germline-derived CDR1 and CDR2 are SNHLY and FYNNEI. This CDR3 has 15 residues. CDR3 nucleotide sequence: TGTGCCAGCAGTGACGGGAGACAGGGTCCCTACGAGCAGTACTTC. As protein: CASSDGRQGPYEQYF.

This chain links TRBV6-5 with TRBJ1-5; 8 bases align to TRBD1. Per the germline V gene, CDR1 is MNHEY and CDR2 is SVGAGI. CDR3 length equals 14 residues. The trim removed 6 bases at V and 6 bases at J, leaving 7 bases unmatched. CDR3 sequence: CASSPDREPQPQHF. The CDR3 DNA sequence: TGTGCCAGCAGCCCGGACAGGGAGCCTCAGCCCCAGCATTTT.